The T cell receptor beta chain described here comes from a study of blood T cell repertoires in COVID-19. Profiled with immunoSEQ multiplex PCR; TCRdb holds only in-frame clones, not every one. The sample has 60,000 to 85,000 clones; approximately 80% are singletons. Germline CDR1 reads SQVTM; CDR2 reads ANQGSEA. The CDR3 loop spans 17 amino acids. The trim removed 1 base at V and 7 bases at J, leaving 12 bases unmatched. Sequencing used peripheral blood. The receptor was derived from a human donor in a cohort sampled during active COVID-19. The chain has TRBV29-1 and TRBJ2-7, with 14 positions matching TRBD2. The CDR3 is CSVEGGYGTSGSGEQYF. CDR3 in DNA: TGCAGCGTTGAAGGGGGATACGGGACTAGCGGGAGCGGGGAGCAGTACTTC.